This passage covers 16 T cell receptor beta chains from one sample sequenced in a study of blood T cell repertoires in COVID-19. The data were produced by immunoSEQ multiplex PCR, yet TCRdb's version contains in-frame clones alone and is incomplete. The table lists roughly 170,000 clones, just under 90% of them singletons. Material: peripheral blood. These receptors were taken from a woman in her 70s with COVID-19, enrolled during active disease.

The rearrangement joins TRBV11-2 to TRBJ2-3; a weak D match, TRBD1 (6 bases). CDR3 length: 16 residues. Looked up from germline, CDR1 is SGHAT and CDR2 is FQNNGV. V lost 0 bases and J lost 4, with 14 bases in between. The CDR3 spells CASSLDMPGVPDTQYF. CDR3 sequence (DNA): TGTGCCAGCAGCTTAGATATGCCAGGGGTCCCAGATACGCAGTATTTT.

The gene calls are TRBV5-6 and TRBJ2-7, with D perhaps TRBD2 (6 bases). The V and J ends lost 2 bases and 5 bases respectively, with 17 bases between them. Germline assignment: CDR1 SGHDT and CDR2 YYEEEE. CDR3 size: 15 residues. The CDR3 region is CASSFYRGGGDEQYF. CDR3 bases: TGTGCCAGCAGCTTCTACCGTGGGGGAGGAGACGAGCAGTACTTC.

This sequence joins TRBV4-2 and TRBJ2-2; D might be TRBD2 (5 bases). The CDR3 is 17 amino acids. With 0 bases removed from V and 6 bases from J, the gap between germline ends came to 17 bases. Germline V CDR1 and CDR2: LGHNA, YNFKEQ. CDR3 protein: CASSQDVAPRAAGELFF. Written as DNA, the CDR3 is TGTGCCAGCAGCCAAGATGTAGCGCCCCGAGCGGCCGGGGAGCTGTTTTTT.

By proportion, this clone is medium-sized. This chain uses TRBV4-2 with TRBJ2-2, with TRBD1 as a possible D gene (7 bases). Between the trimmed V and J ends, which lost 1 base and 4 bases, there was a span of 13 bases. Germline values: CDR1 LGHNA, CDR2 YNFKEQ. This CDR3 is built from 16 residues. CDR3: CASSQVRQGGTGELFF. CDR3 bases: TGTGCCAGCAGCCAAGTTCGGCAGGGGGGCACCGGGGAGCTGTTTTTT.

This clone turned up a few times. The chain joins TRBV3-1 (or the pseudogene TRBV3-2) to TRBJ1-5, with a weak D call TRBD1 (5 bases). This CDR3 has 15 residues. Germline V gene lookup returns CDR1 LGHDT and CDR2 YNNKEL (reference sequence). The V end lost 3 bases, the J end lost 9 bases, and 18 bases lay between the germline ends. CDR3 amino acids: CASSQAGTGRPPQHF. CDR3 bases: TGTGCCAGCAGCCAGGCCGGGACGGGGAGGCCGCCCCAGCATTTT.

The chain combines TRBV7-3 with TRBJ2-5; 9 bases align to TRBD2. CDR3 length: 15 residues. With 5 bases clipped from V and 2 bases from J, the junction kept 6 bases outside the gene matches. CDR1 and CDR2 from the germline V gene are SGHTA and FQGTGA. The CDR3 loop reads CASSPAGGWQETQYF. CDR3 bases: TGTGCCAGCAGCCCAGCGGGGGGATGGCAAGAGACCCAGTACTTC.

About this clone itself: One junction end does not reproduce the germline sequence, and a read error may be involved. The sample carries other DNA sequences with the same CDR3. CDR3 coding DNA: TGTGCCACCAGCCGAGACAGGAGGCAAGAGACCCAGTACTTC. Protein: CATSRDRRQETQYF. The J gene is TRBJ2-5, the V gene TRBV15; D is possibly TRBD1 (6 bases). The V gene's germline CDR1 is LNHNV and CDR2 YYDKDF (reference sequence). This CDR3 contains 14 residues.

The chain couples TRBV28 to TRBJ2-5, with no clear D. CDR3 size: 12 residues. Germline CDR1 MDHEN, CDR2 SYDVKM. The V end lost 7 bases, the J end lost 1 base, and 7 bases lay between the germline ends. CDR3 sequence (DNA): TGTGCCAGCACCGAGCGCCAAGAGACCCAGTACTTC. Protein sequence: CASTERQETQYF.

The CDR3 sequence: CASTFNEKLFF. CDR3 bases: TGTGCCAGCACGTTTAATGAAAAACTGTTTTTT. The V call is TRBV2, the J call TRBJ1-4; D unresolved. Trimming shortened V by 7 bases and J by 4 bases, and 4 bases separated the two germline ends. The CDR3 is 11 amino acids. Germline loops: CDR1 SNHLY, CDR2 FYNNEI.

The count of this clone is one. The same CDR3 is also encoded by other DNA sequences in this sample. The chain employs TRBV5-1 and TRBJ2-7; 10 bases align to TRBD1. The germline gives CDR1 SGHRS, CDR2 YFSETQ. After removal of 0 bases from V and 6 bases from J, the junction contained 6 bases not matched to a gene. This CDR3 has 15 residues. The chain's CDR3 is CASSLAGTGEFEQYF. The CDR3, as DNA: TGCGCCAGCAGCTTGGCCGGGACAGGGGAGTTCGAGCAGTACTTC.

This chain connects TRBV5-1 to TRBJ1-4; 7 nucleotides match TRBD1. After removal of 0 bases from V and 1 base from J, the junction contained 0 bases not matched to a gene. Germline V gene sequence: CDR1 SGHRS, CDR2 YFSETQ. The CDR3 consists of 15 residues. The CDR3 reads CASSLGQGTNEKLFF. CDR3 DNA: TGCGCCAGCAGCTTGGGACAGGGAACTAATGAAAAACTGTTTTTT.

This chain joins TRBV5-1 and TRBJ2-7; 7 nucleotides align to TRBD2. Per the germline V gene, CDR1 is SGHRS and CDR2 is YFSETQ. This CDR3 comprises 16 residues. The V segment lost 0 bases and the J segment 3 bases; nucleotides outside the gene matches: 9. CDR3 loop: CASSLVMGGNYYEQYF. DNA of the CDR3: TGCGCCAGCAGCTTGGTTATGGGGGGGAATTACTACGAGCAGTACTTC.

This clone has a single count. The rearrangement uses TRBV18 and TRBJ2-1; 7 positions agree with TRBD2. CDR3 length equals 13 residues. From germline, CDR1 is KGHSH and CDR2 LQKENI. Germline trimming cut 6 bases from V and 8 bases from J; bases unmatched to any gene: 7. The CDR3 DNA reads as TGTGCCAGCTCCCAACTTCGGGGGGATGAGCAGTTCTTC. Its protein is CASSQLRGDEQFF.

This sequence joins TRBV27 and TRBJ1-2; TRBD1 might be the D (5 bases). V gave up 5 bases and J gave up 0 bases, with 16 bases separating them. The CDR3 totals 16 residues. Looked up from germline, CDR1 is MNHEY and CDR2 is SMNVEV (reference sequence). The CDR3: CASSSQGQLANYGYTF. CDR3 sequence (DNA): TGTGCCAGCAGTAGCCAGGGCCAGTTAGCTAACTATGGCTACACCTTC.

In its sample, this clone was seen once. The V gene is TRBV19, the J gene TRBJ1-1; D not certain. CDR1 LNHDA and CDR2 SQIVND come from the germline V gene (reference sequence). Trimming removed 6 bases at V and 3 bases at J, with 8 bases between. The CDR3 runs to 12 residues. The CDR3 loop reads CASRARHTEAFF. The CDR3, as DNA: TGTGCCAGTAGGGCGAGGCACACTGAAGCTTTCTTT.

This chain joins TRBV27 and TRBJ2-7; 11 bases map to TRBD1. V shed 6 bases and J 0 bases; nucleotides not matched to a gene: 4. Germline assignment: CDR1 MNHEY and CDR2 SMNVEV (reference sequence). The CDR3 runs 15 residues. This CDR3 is CASSRTGGASYEQYF. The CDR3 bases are TGTGCCAGCAGCCGGACAGGGGGCGCCTCCTACGAGCAGTACTTC.